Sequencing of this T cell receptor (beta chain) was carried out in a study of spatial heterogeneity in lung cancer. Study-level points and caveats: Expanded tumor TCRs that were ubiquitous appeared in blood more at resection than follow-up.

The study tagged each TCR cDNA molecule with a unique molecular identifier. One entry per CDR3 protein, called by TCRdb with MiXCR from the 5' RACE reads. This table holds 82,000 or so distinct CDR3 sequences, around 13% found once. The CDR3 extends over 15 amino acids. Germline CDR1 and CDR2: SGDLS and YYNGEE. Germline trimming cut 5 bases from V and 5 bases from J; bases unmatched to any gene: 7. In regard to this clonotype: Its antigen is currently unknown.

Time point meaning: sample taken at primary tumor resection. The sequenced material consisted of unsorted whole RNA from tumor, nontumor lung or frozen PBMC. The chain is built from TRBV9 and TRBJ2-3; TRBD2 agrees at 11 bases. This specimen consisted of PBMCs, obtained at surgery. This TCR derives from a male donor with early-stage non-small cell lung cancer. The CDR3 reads CASSELAGVGDTQYF. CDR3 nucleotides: TGTGCCAGCAGTGAACTAGCGGGAGTGGGAGATACGCAGTATTTT. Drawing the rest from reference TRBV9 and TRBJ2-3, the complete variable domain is DSGVTQTPKHLITATGQRVTLRCSPRSGDLSVYWYQQSLDQGLQFLIQYYNGEERAKGNILERFSAQQFPDLHSELNLSSLELGDSALYFCASSELAGVGDTQYFGPGTRLTVL.